This TCR beta chain is from a study of beta chain features in type 1 diabetes (dated by TCRdb to about 2018). With respect to the entire study: Mean age, gender distribution, total cell number and subset yield were not different between patients and healthy donors. A total of around 110,000,000 sorted cells were examined across all samples, and RNA yield correlated strongly with the number of cells per subset. The study compared TCRB repertoires of sorted circulating CD4+ T cell subsets between recently diagnosed type 1 diabetes patients and matched healthy donors. Naive and central memory subsets were obtained from all 28 donors, but regulatory and stem cell-like memory subsets were isolated from only 8 patients and 8 healthy donors. Study-level results and caveats: In all four CD4+ subsets, TCRB CDR3 length was moderately but significantly shorter in type 1 diabetes patients. HLA sub-analyses involved small numbers of individuals, so any influence of HLA type on TCRB rearrangement remained unresolved. PCR might favor shorter templates, but patient and control samples were amplified and corrected together, so any skew would affect both groups equally. The naive, central memory and regulatory TCRB repertoires appeared to resemble one another more closely among patients than among healthy donors. Because cDNA rather than genomic DNA was sequenced, highly expressing activated cells could have been over-represented, although no difference in activation and CD3 levels was found between groups. At VDJ recombination sites, type 1 diabetes patients had fewer insertions and more deleted nucleotides, which implies abnormalities in thymic rearrangement.

This clone turned up a few times. This receptor's antigen is unknown. No much larger clonotype is one base removed from it; base qualities were not supplied. From the cysteine through the phenylalanine, the CDR3 covers 14 amino acids. Only CDR3 DNA remains: 42 bases, in frame from the first base. The germline V gene sets CDR1 to SNHLY and CDR2 to FYNNEI. The germline V and J ends show losses of 2 bases and 3 bases respectively, and no gene match explains 1 base of the junction. A single peripheral blood draw of approximately 110 mL on average was collected from each donor into heparinised tubes. A BD FACSAria II was used to sort naive, central memory, regulatory and stem cell-like memory CD4+ T cells with a panel that included CD45RO, CCR7, CD25, CD127, CD95 and CD27. A purity above 98% was achieved for all sorted populations. PBMCs were isolated right away by Lymphoprep density gradient centrifugation and were stained directly, without culture. To minimize batch effects, samples were stained and sorted in pairs, one healthy donor with one patient per experiment.

All of the isolated RNA was reverse transcribed with the High Capacity cDNA Reverse Transcription Kit, so expressed TCRB transcripts were sequenced. Naive, central memory and regulatory T cell samples underwent deep immunoSEQ sequencing, averaging roughly 3.5 million total reads per sample. Sorted cells were lysed in RLT buffer, and RNA was extracted using DNase-treated RNeasy Micro or Mini kits according to cell number. To prevent cross-contamination, each cell subset was processed individually, whereas patient and healthy donor samples were processed jointly. The immunoSEQ multiplex PCR was used to amplify TCRB sequences from cDNA, yielding 87-bp fragments that span the CDR3 region. Amplicons were sequenced on the Illumina HiSeq platform. Per the source publication's procedure: Synthetic template baselines were used to correct PCR bias computationally, reads within Hamming distance 2 were collapsed together, and singletons that could not be merged were discarded. Reads were aligned against IMGT so that V, D and J genes, CDR3 length and insertions or deletions at six rearrangement sites could be assigned. Within each subset, clonotype counts were normalized to sorted cell number, after which true diversity and Gini coefficients were computed with the tcR R package. The overlap coefficient, calculated on TCRB nucleotide sequences, was used to quantify repertoire sharing. Out-of-frame TCRB sequences from naive cells were analyzed to stand in for the pre-selection repertoire. What TCRdb holds here is the immuneACCESS table cut down to in-frame rearrangements. Part of the clones is not present; checked against another copy, under half of the missing clones reflect an unresolved V gene, and the others are unexplained. V and J calls and clone size come straight from that table; D and trimming were deduced from the DNA. In this sample the table shows about 340,000 clones, around an eighth of which occur a single time. Of the sample, 0.013% to 0.015% falls within the top ten clones.

The sequence was collected from a woman under 30 with type 1 diabetes. The V and J segments used are TRBV2 and TRBJ1-1; 9 nucleotides in the junction match TRBD1. Material for sequencing was naive CD4+ T cells from blood. The intended sense of this specimen's cell subset or site label: true naive CD4+ T cells. The DNA sequence is TGTGCCAGCAGTGAAACAGGGGGCCACACTGAAGCTTTCTTT. Its coded protein is CASSETGGHTEAFF.